This TCR beta chain is from a study of blood T cell repertoires in COVID-19. The CDR3 has 15 residues. Germline CDR1 reads SGHRS; CDR2 reads YFSETQ. V shed 4 bases and J 10 bases; nucleotides not matched to a gene: 10. The protocol was immunoSEQ multiplex PCR, while the TCRdb copy is restricted to in-frame clones and leaves out a portion. Among about 300,000 clones listed, approximately 82% were seen once. The genes are TRBV5-1 and TRBJ2-1; TRBD2 agrees at 11 bases. This clonotype was obtained from a woman aged 45-60 years with acute or convalescent COVID-19. Sequencing used peripheral blood. The CDR3 nucleotides are TGCGCCAGCAGCCCCGGGACTAGCGGCCGGGGGGAGCAGTTCTTC. Its protein is CASSPGTSGRGEQFF.